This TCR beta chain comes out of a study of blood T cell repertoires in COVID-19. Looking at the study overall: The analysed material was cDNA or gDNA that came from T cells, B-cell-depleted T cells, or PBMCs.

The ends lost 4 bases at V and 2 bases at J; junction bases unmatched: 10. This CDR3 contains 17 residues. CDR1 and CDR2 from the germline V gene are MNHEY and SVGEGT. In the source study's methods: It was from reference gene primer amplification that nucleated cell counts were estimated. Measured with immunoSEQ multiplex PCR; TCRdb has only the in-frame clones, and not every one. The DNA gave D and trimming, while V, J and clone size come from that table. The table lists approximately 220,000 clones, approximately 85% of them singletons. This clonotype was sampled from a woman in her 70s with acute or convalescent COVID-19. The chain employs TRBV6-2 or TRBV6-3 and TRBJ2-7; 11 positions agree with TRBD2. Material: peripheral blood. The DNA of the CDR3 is TGTGCCAGCAGTTGGAGTATTATAGCGGGGGGGCCCTACGAGCAGTACTTC. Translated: CASSWSIIAGGPYEQYF.